A single sample is the source of the 8 T cell receptor beta chains below, sequenced in a study of CD8 T cells in Susac syndrome. A quantity of about 0.5 to 1 ug RNA underwent reverse transcription using random hexamers. TCRdb re-analysed the immunoSEQ multiplex PCR reads in MiXCR, keeping a single row per CDR3 protein. This table holds roughly 80,000 distinct CDR3 sequences, roughly 91% found once. The sequenced sample was CD4+ T cells from PBMCs. These TCRs come from a human donor with Susac syndrome.

This chain connects TRBV11-3 to TRBJ2-3; D is unresolved. The V and J ends lost 4 bases and 1 base respectively, with 9 bases between them. CDR3 length: 14 residues. Germline V gene lookup returns CDR1 SGHNT and CDR2 YENEEA. CDR3 coding DNA: TGTGCCAGCAGCTCGGACGGAGGCACAGATACGCAGTATTTT. It encodes CASSSDGGTDTQYF.

The genes are TRBV3-1 and TRBJ2-5; D is uncertain. The germline gives CDR1 LGHDT, CDR2 YNNKEL (reference sequence). The CDR3 length is 15 residues. V was clipped by 1 base and J by 2 bases, with 11 bases between them. The CDR3 region is CASSQGSGLQETQYF. In DNA, the CDR3 is TGTGCCAGCAGCCAAGGGTCTGGGTTGCAAGAGACCCAGTACTTC.

The chain links TRBV12-3 or TRBV12-4 to TRBJ2-1; 14 nucleotides line up with TRBD2. The CDR3 is 17 amino acids. V was clipped by 2 bases and J by 4 bases; unmatched bases: 4. CDR3 region: CASSLSGTSGRYNEQFF. CDR3 in DNA: TGTGCCAGCAGTTTAAGCGGGACTAGCGGGAGATACAATGAGCAGTTCTTC.

This chain uses TRBV7-2 with TRBJ2-3; D not certain. With 0 bases removed from V and 10 bases from J, the gap between germline ends came to 5 bases. Per the germline V gene, CDR1 is SGHTA and CDR2 is FQGNSA. This CDR3 has 11 residues. CDR3 loop: CASSLASAQYF. CDR3 bases: TGTGCCAGCAGCTTAGCCTCCGCGCAGTATTTT.

The chain recombines TRBV20-1 with TRBJ2-5, with 9 bases that match TRBD2. Germline lookup yields CDR1 DFQATT and CDR2 SNEGSKA (reference sequence). The CDR3 sequence is 13 residues long. V lost 2 bases and J lost 5; bases outside the gene matches: 3. CDR3 sequence reads: CSARKTSGETQYF. CDR3 nucleotide sequence: TGCAGTGCTAGAAAGACTAGCGGCGAGACCCAGTACTTC.

This rearrangement joins TRBV6-6 to TRBJ2-1; D is undetermined. The CDR3 extends over 13 amino acids. Germline V lookup: CDR1 MNHNY, CDR2 SVGAGI (reference sequence). Trimming cost V 6 bases and J 6 bases, with 12 bases left between them. CDR3 sequence reads: CASSPGFFNEQFF. The CDR3 coding sequence is TGTGCCAGCAGCCCTGGATTCTTCAATGAGCAGTTCTTC.

The chain couples TRBV4-2 to TRBJ2-7; a weak D match, TRBD2 (5 bases). Deletions cut 3 bases from V and 4 bases from J, with 13 bases between. Germline CDR1 LGHNA, CDR2 YNFKEQ. The CDR3 is made up of 14 amino acids. The DNA of the CDR3 is TGTGCCAGCAGCCATACGGGGTCGGGGTACGAGCAGTACTTC. This translates into CASSHTGSGYEQYF.

This chain joins TRBV18 and TRBJ2-1, with TRBD2 matching over 10 bases. The V and J ends lost 5 bases and 7 bases, in that order; junction bases with no gene match: 8. This CDR3 region has 15 residues. From germline, CDR1 is KGHSH and CDR2 LQKENI. The CDR3 DNA sequence: TGTGCCAGCTCATTTCCTAGCGGGGGCCGTAATGAGCAGTTCTTC. This gives the protein CASSFPSGGRNEQFF.